This T cell receptor beta chain was retrieved from a study of blood T cell repertoires in COVID-19. This clone has a handful of counts. Data came from immunoSEQ multiplex PCR; TCRdb stores just in-frame clones and leaves some out. The profile shows roughly 150,000 clones, roughly 80% of them singletons. In germline, CDR1 is MDHEN, CDR2 SYDVKM. The CDR3 is 11 amino acids. Trimming shortened V by 4 bases and J by 11 bases, and 9 bases separated the two germline ends. Sequencing used peripheral blood. This clonotype was sampled from a man aged 55 to 70 with acute or convalescent COVID-19. This chain uses TRBV28 with TRBJ1-5; maybe TRBD1 (5 bases). In DNA form, the CDR3 reads TGTGCCAGCAGTTGGGAGGGGACCCAGCATTTT. Protein sequence: CASSWEGTQHF. Variable domain in full (rest from reference TRBV28 and TRBJ1-5): DVKVTQSSRYLVKRTGEKVFLECVQDMDHENMFWYRQDPGLGLRLIYFSYDVKMKEKGDIPEGYSVSREKKERFSLILESASTNQTSMYLCASSWEGTQHFGDGTRLSIL.